These 22 T cell receptor beta chains were all obtained from the same sample, sequenced in a study of cytomegalovirus exposure and HLA in healthy donors. PCR amplification relied on 60 Vbeta primers (plus 13 Jbeta primers). Sequenced by immunoSEQ multiplex PCR; TCRdb stores in-frame clones only, minus some. Seen here are around 120,000 clones, 60% to 85% observed once, and the top ten hold just under 6.5%. The specimen sequenced was PBMCs. These receptors came from a woman between 35 and 50 years old in good health and CMV-seronegative.

The CDR3 DNA reads TGTGCCAGTAGTACTCGAATGACTAGAGGCGGGGATACGCAGTATTTT. Protein product: CASSTRMTRGGDTQYF. The V and J genes are TRBV19 and TRBJ2-3, with D possibly matching TRBD2 (6 bases). This CDR3 region has 16 residues. V lost 4 bases and J lost 6, with 20 bases in between. Germline V gene lookup returns CDR1 LNHDA and CDR2 SQIVND (reference sequence).

This clone was counted only a few times. The rearrangement joins TRBV5-6 to TRBJ2-1; the D gene is possibly TRBD2 (5 bases). V was trimmed by 4 bases and J by 7 bases, leaving 12 bases between them. Looked up from germline, CDR1 is SGHDT and CDR2 is YYEEEE. The CDR3 length is 13 residues. CDR3 protein: CASSHRDTNEQFF. The CDR3, as DNA: TGTGCCAGCAGCCATCGGGATACTAATGAGCAGTTCTTC.

The V call is TRBV11-2, the J call TRBJ2-7; a possible D gene is TRBD1 (6 bases). Germline V CDR1 and CDR2: SGHAT, FQNNGV. The CDR3 length is 12 residues. V was pared by 3 bases and J by 6 bases, with 9 bases between. CDR3 sequence reads: CASSLVGAEQYF. The CDR3 region has the DNA TGTGCCAGCAGCTTGGTGGGGGCCGAGCAGTACTTC.

V gene TRBV5-4 combines with J gene TRBJ1-3; a weak D match, TRBD1 (6 bases). There are 14 residues in the CDR3. The V and J ends lost 3 bases and 3 bases respectively, with 10 bases between them. Germline CDR1 and CDR2: SGHNT and YYREEE (reference sequence). CDR3 DNA: TGTGCCAGCAGCTCGAAACAGGGTGGAAACACCATATATTTT. Translated, it gives CASSSKQGGNTIYF.

V and J are TRBV27 and TRBJ1-2; 9 positions match TRBD1. Trimming at V came to 4 bases and at J to 8 bases, leaving 14 bases not matched to a gene. The CDR3 covers 16 residues. The germline CDR1 and CDR2 sequences are MNHEY and SMNVEV (reference sequence). The CDR3 spells CASSSQVGQGRRGYTF. In nucleotides, the CDR3 is TGTGCCAGCAGTTCCCAGGTGGGACAGGGACGGAGGGGCTACACCTTC.

The table lists this clone with a count of one. The chain has TRBV5-1 and TRBJ2-6, with D possibly matching TRBD2 (6 bases). Trimming stripped 4 bases from V and 0 bases from J, with 11 bases between. Germline CDR1 and CDR2: SGHRS and YFSETQ. The CDR3 sequence is 16 residues long. The chain's CDR3 is CASSPLADSGANVLTF. CDR3 sequence (DNA): TGCGCCAGCAGCCCATTAGCGGACTCTGGGGCCAACGTCCTGACTTTC.

V and J are TRBV15 and TRBJ1-5, with TRBD1 identical over 7 bases. The V segment lost 0 bases and the J segment 8 bases; nucleotides outside the gene matches: 7. The CDR3 consists of 15 residues. The V gene's germline CDR1 is LNHNV and CDR2 YYDKDF (reference sequence). The CDR3, as DNA: TGTGCCACCAGCAGAGATTCTGGCAGGGGGAAGCCCCAGCATTTT. It encodes CATSRDSGRGKPQHF. Filled out from reference TRBV15 and TRBJ1-5, the complete variable domain reads DAMVIQNPRYQVTQFGKPVTLSCSQTLNHNVMYWYQQKSSQAPKLLFHYYDKDFNNEADTPDNFQSRRPNTSFCFLDIRSPGLGDTAMYLCATSRDSGRGKPQHFGDGTRLSIL.

This clone appeared a single time. This chain uses TRBV27 with TRBJ2-2, with TRBD2 matching 7 bases. CDR3 length equals 17 residues. CDR1 and CDR2 (germline): MNHEY, SMNVEV (reference sequence). J was trimmed by 1 base and V by 5 bases; bases with no gene match: 10. The CDR3 region is CASSPGPGGWNTGELFF. In DNA, the CDR3 is TGTGCCAGCAGTCCTGGCCCGGGGGGATGGAACACCGGGGAGCTGTTTTTT.

The V and J genes are TRBV19 and TRBJ2-7, with D maybe TRBD2 (6 bases). The CDR3 totals 15 residues. Germline lookup yields CDR1 LNHDA and CDR2 SQIVND (reference sequence). V dropped 4 bases and J dropped 6 bases, with 19 bases sitting between them. CDR3 loop: CASSSKTRWVGEQYF. CDR3 sequence (DNA): TGTGCCAGTAGTAGCAAGACTAGATGGGTCGGCGAGCAGTACTTC.

The chain recombines TRBV11-2 with TRBJ2-2; a weak D match, TRBD1 (7 bases). With 0 bases removed from V and 5 bases from J, the gap between germline ends came to 25 bases. Per germline, CDR1 SGHAT and CDR2 FQNNGV. CDR3 length equals 20 residues. CDR3 loop: CASSLEGQGGWVELTGELFF. For the CDR3, the DNA is TGTGCCAGCAGCTTAGAGGGTCAGGGGGGCTGGGTCGAATTAACCGGGGAGCTGTTTTTT.

This chain joins TRBV6-5 and TRBJ1-5; 8 bases are a match to TRBD1. The junction had 4 bases not matched to a gene; V was cut back by 3 bases and J by 3 bases. Germline values: CDR1 MNHEY, CDR2 SVGAGI. This CDR3 comprises 15 residues. The CDR3 DNA reads as TGTGCCAGCAGTTATGGACAGGGTACCAATCAGCCCCAGCATTTT. Translation gives CASSYGQGTNQPQHF.

This chain uses TRBV28 with TRBJ1-2; D remains unclear. Deletions cut 9 bases from V and 6 bases from J, with 14 bases between. The V gene's germline CDR1 is MDHEN and CDR2 SYDVKM. The CDR3 extends over 12 amino acids. The CDR3 loop is CASLRPPDGYTF. DNA for the CDR3: TGTGCCAGTCTCAGGCCTCCTGATGGCTACACCTTC.

This chain connects TRBV9 to TRBJ2-2; TRBD2 agrees at 7 bases. V shed 4 bases and J 6 bases; nucleotides not matched to a gene: 12. Germline V lookup: CDR1 SGDLS, CDR2 YYNGEE. This CDR3 region has 16 residues. As DNA, the CDR3 is TGTGCCAGCAGCCCACAGAGGGAGGGCTTGTCCGGGGAGCTGTTTTTT. It encodes CASSPQREGLSGELFF.

V and J are TRBV9 and TRBJ2-1; 12 bases agree with TRBD2. Trimming cost V 6 bases and J 6 bases; bases outside gene matches: 10. The CDR3 contains 16 residues. The germline CDR1 and CDR2 sequences are SGDLS and YYNGEE. The CDR3 DNA follows: TGTGCCAGCACAGATCTAAGACTAGCGGGAGCCAATGAGCAGTTCTTC. Amino acid sequence: CASTDLRLAGANEQFF.

The chain is built from TRBV6-1 and TRBJ1-1; D gene ambiguous. V was cut by 2 bases and J by 10 bases, with 14 bases left in between. The CDR3 is made up of 13 amino acids. Germline CDR1 reads MNHNS; CDR2 reads SASEGT. DNA of the CDR3: TGTGCCAGCAGTGAAATCTGGAGGCCGGGAGCTTTCTTT. Translation: CASSEIWRPGAFF.

The chain employs TRBV11-2 and TRBJ2-1, with D perhaps matching TRBD2 (5 bases). Trimming cost V 5 bases and J 4 bases, with 15 bases left between them. The CDR3 consists of 15 residues. The germline CDR1 and CDR2 sequences are SGHAT and FQNNGV. The CDR3 DNA reads as TGTGCCAGCAGCACCACCTCCGGGATTTACAATGAGCAGTTCTTC. It translates to CASSTTSGIYNEQFF. The full variable domain, with the rest looked up from reference TRBV11-2 and TRBJ2-1, is EAGVAQSPRYKIIEKRQSVAFWCNPISGHATLYWYQQILGQGPKLLIQFQNNGVVDDSQLPKDRFSAERLKGVDSTLKIQPAKLEDSAVYLCASSTTSGIYNEQFFGPGTRLTVL.

In its sample, this clone was seen a few times. J is TRBJ2-6 and V is TRBV28, with D possibly being TRBD2 (6 bases). There are 16 residues in the CDR3. Trimming pared 7 bases from V and 0 bases from J, leaving 13 bases between. In germline, CDR1 is MDHEN, CDR2 SYDVKM. The CDR3 DNA reads as TGTGCCAGCATAAGTCGGGGAGGCTCTGGGGCCAACGTCCTGACTTTC. As protein: CASISRGGSGANVLTF.

The CDR3 DNA follows: TGCGCCAGCAGCTTTGACAGGGTTGGCACTGAAGCTTTCTTT. Translation: CASSFDRVGTEAFF. This chain uses TRBV10-2 with TRBJ1-1, with 7 nucleotides matching TRBD1. This CDR3 comprises 14 residues. V lost 6 bases and J lost 4; bases outside the gene matches: 8. Germline CDR1 and CDR2: WSHSY and SAAADI.

The chain is built from TRBV29-1 and TRBJ1-1, with 10 nucleotides matching TRBD1. The length of the CDR3 is 16 residues. Germline V gene sequence: CDR1 SQVTM, CDR2 ANQGSEA. Trimming at V came to 4 bases and at J to 0 bases, leaving 8 bases not matched to a gene. The CDR3 loop reads CSVVDRGYGMNTEAFF. The CDR3 nucleotides read TGCAGCGTTGTGGACAGGGGGTATGGTATGAACACTGAAGCTTTCTTT. The full variable domain, its missing parts supplied by reference TRBV29-1 and TRBJ1-1, is SAVISQKPSRDICQRGTSLTIQCQVDSQVTMMFWYRQQPGQSLTLIATANQGSEATYESGFVIDKFPISRPNLTFSTLTVSNMSPEDSSIYLCSVVDRGYGMNTEAFFGQGTRLTVV.

The chain joins TRBV19 to TRBJ2-7; 7 bases match TRBD1. J gave up 1 base and V 6 bases, and 3 bases lay outside the gene matches. The CDR3 has 13 residues. Per the germline V gene, CDR1 is LNHDA and CDR2 is SQIVND (reference sequence). CDR3 nucleotides: TGTGCCAGTAGCATGACAGGGTCCTACGAGCAGTACTTC. This encodes CASSMTGSYEQYF.

The chain employs TRBV6-5 and TRBJ2-7, with TRBD1 as a possible D gene (5 bases). The CDR3 loop spans 16 amino acids. The germline V and J ends were trimmed by 2 bases and 3 bases, with 17 bases remaining between them. CDR1 and CDR2 from the germline V gene are MNHEY and SVGAGI. CDR3 bases: TGTGCCAGCAGTTACAGTGCAGGGCAGGGTAGCTACGAGCAGTACTTC. This translates into CASSYSAGQGSYEQYF.

This chain uses TRBV7-9 with TRBJ1-4; D gene uncertain. The CDR3 is 17 amino acids. CDR1 is SEHNR and CDR2 is FQNEAQ in the germline V gene (reference sequence). V was cut by 4 bases and J by 6 bases, with 21 bases left in between. CDR3 residues: CASSSREPKIEDEKLFF. CDR3 DNA sequence: TGTGCCAGCAGCTCGAGGGAACCGAAGATCGAGGATGAAAAACTGTTTTTT. The entire variable domain, with the rest obtained from reference TRBV7-9 and TRBJ1-4, is as follows: DTGVSQNPRHKITKRGQNVTFRCDPISEHNRLYWYRQTLGQGPEFLTYFQNEAQLEKSRLLSDRFSAERPKGSFSTLEIQRTEQGDSAMYLCASSSREPKIEDEKLFFGSGTQLSVL.